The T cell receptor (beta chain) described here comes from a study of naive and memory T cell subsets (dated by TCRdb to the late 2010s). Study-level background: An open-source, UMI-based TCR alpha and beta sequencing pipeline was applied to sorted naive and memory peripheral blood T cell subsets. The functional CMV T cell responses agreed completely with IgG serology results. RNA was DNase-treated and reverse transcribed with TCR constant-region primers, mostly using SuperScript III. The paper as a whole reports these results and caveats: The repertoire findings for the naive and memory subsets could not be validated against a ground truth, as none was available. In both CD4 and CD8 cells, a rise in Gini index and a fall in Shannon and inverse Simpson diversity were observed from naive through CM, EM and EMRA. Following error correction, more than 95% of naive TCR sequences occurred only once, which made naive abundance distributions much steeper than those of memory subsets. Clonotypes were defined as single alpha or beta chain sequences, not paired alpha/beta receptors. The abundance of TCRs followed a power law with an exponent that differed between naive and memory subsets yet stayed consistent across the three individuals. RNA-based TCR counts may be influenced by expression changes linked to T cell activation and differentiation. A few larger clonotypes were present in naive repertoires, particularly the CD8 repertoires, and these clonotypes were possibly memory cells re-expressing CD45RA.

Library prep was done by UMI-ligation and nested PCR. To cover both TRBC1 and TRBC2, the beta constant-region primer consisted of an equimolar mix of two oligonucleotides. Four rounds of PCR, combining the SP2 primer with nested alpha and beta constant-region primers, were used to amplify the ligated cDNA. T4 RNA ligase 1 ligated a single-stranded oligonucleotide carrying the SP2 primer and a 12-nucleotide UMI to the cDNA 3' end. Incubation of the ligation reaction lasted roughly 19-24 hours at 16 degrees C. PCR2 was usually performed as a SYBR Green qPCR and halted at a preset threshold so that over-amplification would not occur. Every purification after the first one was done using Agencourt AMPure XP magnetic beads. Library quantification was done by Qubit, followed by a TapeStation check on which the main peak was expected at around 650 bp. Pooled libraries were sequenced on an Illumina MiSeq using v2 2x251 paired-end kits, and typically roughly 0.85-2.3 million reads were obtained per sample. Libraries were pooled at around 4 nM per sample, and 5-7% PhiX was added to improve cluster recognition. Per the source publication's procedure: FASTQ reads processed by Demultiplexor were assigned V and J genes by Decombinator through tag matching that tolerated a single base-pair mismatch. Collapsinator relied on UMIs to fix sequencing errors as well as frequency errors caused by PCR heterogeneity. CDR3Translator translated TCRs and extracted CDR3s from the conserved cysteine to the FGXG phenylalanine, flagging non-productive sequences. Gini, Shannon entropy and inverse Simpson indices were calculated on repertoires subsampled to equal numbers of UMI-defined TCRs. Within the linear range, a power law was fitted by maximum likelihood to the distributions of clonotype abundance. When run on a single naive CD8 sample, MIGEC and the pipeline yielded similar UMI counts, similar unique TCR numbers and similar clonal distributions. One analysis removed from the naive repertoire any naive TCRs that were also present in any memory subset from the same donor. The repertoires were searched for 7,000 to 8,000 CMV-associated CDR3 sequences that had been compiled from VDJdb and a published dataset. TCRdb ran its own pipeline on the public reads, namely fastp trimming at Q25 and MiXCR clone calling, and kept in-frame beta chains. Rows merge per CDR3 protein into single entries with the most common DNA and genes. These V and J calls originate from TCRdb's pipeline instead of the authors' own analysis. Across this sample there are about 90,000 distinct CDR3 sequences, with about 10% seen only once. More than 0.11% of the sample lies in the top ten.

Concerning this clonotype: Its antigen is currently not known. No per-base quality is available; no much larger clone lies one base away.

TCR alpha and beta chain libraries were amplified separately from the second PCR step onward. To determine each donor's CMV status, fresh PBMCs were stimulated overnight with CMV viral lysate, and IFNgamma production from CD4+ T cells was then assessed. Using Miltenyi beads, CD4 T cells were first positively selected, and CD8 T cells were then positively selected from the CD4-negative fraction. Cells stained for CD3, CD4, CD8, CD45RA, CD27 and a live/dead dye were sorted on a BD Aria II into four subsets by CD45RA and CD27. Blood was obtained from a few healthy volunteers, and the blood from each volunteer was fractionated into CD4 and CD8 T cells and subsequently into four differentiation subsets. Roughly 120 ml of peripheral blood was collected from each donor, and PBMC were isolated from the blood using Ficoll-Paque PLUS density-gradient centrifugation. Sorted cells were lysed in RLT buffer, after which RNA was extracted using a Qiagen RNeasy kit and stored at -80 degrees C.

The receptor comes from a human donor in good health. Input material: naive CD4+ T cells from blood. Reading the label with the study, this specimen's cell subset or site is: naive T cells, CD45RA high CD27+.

The nucleotide sequence is TGTGCCAGCAATCGACCCGGACTCGAGCAGTACTTC. This encodes CASNRPGLEQYF. The V gene is TRBV27 and the J gene is TRBJ2-7; D gene: possibly TRBD2, on 5 matching bases. V is shortened by 7 bases, J by 6 bases, and the region joining them spans 13 bases. Based on the germline V gene (reference sequence), the CDR1 and CDR2 sequences are MNHEY and SMNVEV. Taken from cysteine to phenylalanine, the CDR3 has 12 residues. Only CDR3 DNA remains: 36 bases, in frame from the first base.